This T cell receptor beta chain was recovered during a study of long-term antiretroviral therapy in people with HIV. Whole-study findings and limits: HIV repertoires had narrower CDR3 length ranges than controls. Relative to transplant donor controls, diversity remained lower despite increasing after ART.

The CDR3 length is 13 residues. Worth noting for this clone: Its specificity is unknown.

Researchers ran immunoSEQ v3.0 at survey level. Libraries were prepared by immunoSEQ multiplex PCR; TCRdb keeps only in-frame clonotypes and omits some of them. The sample yields 25,000 to 30,000 clones, roughly 90% seen once. Until DNA extraction, the samples held between about 1-10 million cryopreserved PBMC. Sequencing used unsorted PBMCs, obtained 1.8 years after starting antiretroviral therapy. The receptor was derived from a young woman with HIV. The chain uses TRBV21-1 and TRBJ2-7. TRBV21-1 is reported as a pseudogene. The CDR3 here is CASADTGRYEQYF. The CDR3 bases are TGTGCCAGCGCCGACACCGGACGATACGAGCAGTACTTC.